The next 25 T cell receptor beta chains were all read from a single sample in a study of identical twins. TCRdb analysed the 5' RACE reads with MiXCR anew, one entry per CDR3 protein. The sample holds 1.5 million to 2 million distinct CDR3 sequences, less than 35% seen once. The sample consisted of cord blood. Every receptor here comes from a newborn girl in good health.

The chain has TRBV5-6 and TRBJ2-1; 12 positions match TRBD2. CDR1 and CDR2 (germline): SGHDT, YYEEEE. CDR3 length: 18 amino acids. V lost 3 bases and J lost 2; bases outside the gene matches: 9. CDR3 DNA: TGTGCCAGCAGCTCGGGACTAGCGGGCCATTTTACCTACAATGAGCAGTTCTTC. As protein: CASSSGLAGHFTYNEQFF. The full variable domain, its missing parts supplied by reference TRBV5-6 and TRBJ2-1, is DAGVTQSPTHLIKTRGQQVTLRCSPKSGHDTVSWYQQALGQGPQFIFQYYEEEERQRGNFPDRFSGHQFPNYSSELNVNALLLGDSALYLCASSSGLAGHFTYNEQFFGPGTRLTVL.

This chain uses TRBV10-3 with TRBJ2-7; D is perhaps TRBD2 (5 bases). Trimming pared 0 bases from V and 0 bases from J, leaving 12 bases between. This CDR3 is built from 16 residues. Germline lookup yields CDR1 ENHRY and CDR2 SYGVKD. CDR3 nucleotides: TGTGCCATCAGTGAGTCGGTTTATACTAGCTCCTACGAGCAGTACTTC. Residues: CAISESVYTSSYEQYF.

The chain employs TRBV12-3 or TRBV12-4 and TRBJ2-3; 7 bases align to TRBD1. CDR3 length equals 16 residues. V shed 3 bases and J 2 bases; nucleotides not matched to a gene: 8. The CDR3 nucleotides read TGTGCCAGCAGTTTTGGTCCCGGGACAGCCACAGATACGCAGTATTTT. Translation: CASSFGPGTATDTQYF.

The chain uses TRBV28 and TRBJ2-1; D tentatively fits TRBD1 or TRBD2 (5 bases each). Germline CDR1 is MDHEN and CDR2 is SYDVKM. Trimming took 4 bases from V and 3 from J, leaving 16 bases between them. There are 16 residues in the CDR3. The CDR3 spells CASSSPWGSNYNEQFF. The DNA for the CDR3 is TGTGCCAGCAGTTCCCCCTGGGGGAGTAACTACAATGAGCAGTTCTTC.

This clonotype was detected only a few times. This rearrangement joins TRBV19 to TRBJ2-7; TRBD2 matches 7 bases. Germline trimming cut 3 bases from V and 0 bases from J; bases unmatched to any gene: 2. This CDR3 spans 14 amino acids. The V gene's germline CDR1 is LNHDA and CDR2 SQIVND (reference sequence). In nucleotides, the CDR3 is TGTGCCAGTAGTATGGGGGGGAGCTCCTACGAGCAGTACTTC. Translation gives CASSMGGSSYEQYF.

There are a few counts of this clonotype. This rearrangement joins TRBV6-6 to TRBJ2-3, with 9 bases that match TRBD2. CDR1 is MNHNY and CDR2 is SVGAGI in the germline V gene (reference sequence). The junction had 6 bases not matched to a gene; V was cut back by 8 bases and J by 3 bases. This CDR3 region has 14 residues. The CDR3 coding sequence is TGTGCCAGCGGGGCTAGCGGGAAGACAGATACGCAGTATTTT. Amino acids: CASGASGKTDTQYF.

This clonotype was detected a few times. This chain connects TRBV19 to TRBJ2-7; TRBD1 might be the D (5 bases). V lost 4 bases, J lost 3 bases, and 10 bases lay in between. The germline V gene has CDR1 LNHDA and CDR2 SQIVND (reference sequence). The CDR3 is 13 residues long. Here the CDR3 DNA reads TGTGCCAGTAGTACCCAGGGCCACTACGAGCAGTACTTC. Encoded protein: CASSTQGHYEQYF.

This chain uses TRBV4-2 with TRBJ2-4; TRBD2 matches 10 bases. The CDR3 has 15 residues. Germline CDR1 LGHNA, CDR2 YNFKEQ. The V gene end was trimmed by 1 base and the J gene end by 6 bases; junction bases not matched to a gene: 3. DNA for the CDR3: TGTGCCAGCAGCCAAGGGACTAGCGGACCAAACATTCAGTACTTC. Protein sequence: CASSQGTSGPNIQYF.

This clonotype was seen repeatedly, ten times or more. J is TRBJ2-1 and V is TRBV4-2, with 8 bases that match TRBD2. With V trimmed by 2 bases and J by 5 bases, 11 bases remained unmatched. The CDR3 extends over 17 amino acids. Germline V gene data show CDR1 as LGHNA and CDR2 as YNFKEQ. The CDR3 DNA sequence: TGTGCCAGCAGCCAATCCCTAAGCGGGAGCTTTCACAATGAGCAGTTCTTC. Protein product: CASSQSLSGSFHNEQFF.

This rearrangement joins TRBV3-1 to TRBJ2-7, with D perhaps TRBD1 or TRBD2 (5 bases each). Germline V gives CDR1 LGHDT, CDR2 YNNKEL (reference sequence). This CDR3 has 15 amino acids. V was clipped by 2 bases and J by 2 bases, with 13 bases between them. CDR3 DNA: TGTGCCAGCAGCCAACCCAAAGGGACCGCCTACGAGCAGTACTTC. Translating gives CASSQPKGTAYEQYF.

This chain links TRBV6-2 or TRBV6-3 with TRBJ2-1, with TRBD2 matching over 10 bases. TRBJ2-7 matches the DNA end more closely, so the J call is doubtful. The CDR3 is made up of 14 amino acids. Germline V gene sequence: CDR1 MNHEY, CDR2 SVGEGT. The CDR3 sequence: CASLWTSGYNEQYF. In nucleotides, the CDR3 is TGTGCCAGCCTATGGACTAGCGGATACAATGAGCAGTACTTC.

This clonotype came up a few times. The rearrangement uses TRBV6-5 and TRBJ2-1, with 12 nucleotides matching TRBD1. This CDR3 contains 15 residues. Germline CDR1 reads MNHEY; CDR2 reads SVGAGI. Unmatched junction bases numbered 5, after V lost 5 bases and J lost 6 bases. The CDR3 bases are TGTGCCAGCAGTCGGGACAGGGGGCAACTCAATGAGCAGTTCTTC. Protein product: CASSRDRGQLNEQFF.

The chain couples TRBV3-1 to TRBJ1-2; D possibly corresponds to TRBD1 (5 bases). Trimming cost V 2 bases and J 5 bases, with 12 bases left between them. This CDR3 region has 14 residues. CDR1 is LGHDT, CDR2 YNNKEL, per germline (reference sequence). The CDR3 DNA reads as TGTGCCAGCAGCCAATATACAGGACCATATGGCTACACCTTC. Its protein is CASSQYTGPYGYTF.

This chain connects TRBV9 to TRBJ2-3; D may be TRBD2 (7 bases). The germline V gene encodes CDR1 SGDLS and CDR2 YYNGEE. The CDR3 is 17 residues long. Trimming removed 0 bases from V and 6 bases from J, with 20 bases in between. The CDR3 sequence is CASSVGSSGGGWDTQYF. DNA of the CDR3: TGTGCCAGCAGCGTAGGATCTTCGGGGGGCGGGTGGGATACGCAGTATTTT.

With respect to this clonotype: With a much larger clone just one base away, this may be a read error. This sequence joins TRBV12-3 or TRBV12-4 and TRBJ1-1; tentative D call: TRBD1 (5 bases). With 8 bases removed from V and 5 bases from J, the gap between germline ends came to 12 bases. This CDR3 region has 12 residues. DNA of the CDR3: TGTGCCAGCCGCCACGGGGGGACTGAAGCTTTCTTT. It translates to CASRHGGTEAFF.

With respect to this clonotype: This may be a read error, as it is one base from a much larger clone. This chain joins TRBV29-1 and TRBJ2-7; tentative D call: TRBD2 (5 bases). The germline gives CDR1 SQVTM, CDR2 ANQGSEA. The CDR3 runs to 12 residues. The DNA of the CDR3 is TGCAGCGTTGAAAGCGGTTCCTACGAGCAGGACTTC. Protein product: CSVESGSYEQDF.

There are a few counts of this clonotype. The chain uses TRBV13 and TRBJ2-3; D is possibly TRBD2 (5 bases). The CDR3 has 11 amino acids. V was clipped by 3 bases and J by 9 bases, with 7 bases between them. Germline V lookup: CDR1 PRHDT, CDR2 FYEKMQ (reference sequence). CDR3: CASSFDYTQYF. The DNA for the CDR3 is TGTGCCAGCAGCTTCGACTACACGCAGTATTTT.

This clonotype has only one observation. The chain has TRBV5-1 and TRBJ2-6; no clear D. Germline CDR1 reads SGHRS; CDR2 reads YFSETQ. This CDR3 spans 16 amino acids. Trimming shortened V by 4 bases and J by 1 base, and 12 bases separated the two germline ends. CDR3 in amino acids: CASSQPGGSGANVLTF. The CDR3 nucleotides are TGCGCCAGCAGCCAACCGGGTGGTTCTGGGGCCAACGTCCTGACTTTC.

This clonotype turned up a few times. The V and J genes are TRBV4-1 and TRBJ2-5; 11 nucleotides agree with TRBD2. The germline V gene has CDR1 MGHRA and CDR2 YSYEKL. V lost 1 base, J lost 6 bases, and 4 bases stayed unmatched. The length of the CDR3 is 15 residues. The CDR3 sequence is CASSQGLAGIKTQYF. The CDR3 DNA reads TGCGCCAGCAGCCAAGGACTAGCGGGGATAAAGACCCAGTACTTC.

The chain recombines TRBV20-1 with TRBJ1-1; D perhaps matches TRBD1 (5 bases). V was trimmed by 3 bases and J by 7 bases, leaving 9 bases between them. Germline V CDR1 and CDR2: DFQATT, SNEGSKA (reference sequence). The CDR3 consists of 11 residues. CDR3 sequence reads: CSASEGIEAFF. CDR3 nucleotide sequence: TGCAGTGCTAGTGAGGGGATTGAAGCTTTCTTT.

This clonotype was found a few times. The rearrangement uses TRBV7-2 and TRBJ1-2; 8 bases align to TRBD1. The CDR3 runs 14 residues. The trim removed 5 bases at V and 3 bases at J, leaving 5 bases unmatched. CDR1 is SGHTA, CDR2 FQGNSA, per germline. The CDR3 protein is CASSLMTGDYGYTF. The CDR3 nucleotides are TGTGCCAGCAGCCTGATGACAGGGGACTATGGCTACACCTTC.

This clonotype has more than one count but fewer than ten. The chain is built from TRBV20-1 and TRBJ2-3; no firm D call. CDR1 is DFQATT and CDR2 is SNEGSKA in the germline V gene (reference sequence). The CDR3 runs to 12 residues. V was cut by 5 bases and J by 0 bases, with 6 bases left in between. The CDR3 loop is CSAPPSTDTQYF. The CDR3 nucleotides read TGCAGTGCTCCCCCCAGCACAGATACGCAGTATTTT.

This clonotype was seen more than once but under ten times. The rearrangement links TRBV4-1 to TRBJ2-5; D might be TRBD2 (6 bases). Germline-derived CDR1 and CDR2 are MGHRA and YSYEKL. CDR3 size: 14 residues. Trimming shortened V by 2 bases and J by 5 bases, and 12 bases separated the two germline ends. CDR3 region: CASSQLLEGETQYF. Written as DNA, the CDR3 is TGCGCCAGCAGCCAACTCTTGGAGGGTGAGACCCAGTACTTC.

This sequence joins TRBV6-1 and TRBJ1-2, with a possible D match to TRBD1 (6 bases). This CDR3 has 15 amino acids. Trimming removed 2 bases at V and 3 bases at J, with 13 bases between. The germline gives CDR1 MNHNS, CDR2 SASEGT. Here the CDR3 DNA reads TGTGCCAGCAGTGAAAGTCCAGGGGCCCACTATGGCTACACCTTC. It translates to CASSESPGAHYGYTF.

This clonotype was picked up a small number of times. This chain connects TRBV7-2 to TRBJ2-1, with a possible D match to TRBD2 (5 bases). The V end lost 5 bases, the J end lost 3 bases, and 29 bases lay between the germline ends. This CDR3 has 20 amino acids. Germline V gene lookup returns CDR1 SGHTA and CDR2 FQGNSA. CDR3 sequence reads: CASSPLFRERSFIYYNEQFF. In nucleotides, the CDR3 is TGTGCCAGCAGCCCCCTTTTTCGGGAACGTAGTTTTATATACTACAATGAGCAGTTCTTC.